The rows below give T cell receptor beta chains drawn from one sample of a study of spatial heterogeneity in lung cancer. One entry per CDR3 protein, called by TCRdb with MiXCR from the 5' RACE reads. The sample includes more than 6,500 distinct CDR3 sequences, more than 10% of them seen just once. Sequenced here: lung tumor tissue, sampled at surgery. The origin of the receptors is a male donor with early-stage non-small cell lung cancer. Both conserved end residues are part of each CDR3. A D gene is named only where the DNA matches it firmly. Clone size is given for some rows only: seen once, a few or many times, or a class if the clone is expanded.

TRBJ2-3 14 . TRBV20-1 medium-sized TGCAGTGCCAAGTTGAGCTACCGCACAGATACGCAGTATTTT CSAKLSYRTDTQYF
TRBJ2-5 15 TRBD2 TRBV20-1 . TGCAGTGCTTCTGGACTAGCGGGAATTAAAGAGACCCAGTACTTC CSASGLAGIKETQYF
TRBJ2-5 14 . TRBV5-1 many TGCGCCAGCAGCTTGGAGGGGAACCAAGAGACCCAGTACTTC CASSLEGNQETQYF
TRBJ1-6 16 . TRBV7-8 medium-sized TGTGCCAGCAGCCCTTGGACATTGCGCGGAGATTCACCCCTCCACTTT CASSPWTLRGDSPLHF
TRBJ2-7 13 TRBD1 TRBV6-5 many TGTGCCAGCAGTTACGACAGGGGTGGCGAGCAGTACTTC CASSYDRGGEQYF
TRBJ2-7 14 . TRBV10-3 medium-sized TGTGCCATCAGTGAGTCTGGGAGACACTACGAGCAGTACTTC CAISESGRHYEQYF
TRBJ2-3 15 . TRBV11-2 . TGTGCCAGCAGCTTCGGGGGGCTGAGCACAGATACGCAGTATTTT CASSFGGLSTDTQYF
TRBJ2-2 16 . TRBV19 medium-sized TGTGCCAGTAGTTCCCAGGGGATGTCGAACACCGGGGAGCTGTTTTTT CASSSQGMSNTGELFF
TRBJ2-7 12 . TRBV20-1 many TGCAGTGCTAGGGAGTCCTCCTACGAGCAGTACTTC CSARESSYEQYF
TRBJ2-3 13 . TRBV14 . TGTGCCAGCAGCCCCTTTACCGGAGATACGCAGTATTTT CASSPFTGDTQYF
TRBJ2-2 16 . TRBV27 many TGTGCCAGCACCTCAGCACTTATACGGAACACCGGGGAGCTGTTTTTT CASTSALIRNTGELFF
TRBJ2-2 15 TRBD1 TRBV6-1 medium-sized TGTGCCAGCACCCTGATAGAGGGGGCGGGCGGGGAGCTGTTTTTT CASTLIEGAGGELFF
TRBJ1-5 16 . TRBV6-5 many TGTGCCAGCAGCCACCCCCTTCGGGGTATCAATCAGCCCCAGCATTTT CASSHPLRGINQPQHF
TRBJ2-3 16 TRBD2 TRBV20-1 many TGCAGTGCTAGAGTTCTGACTAGCACCACCACAGATACGCAGTATTTT CSARVLTSTTTDTQYF
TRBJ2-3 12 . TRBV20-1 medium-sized TGCAGTGCTAGAGCTAGCGTCGATACGCAGTATTTT CSARASVDTQYF
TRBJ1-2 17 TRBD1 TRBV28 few TGTGCCAGTGTAAGAAGTCCGGGACAGAGTTCCCAGAGAGGCTACACCTTC CASVRSPGQSSQRGYTF
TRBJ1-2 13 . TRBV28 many TGTGCCAGCAGTAACCGGGGGACCTATGGCTACACCTTC CASSNRGTYGYTF
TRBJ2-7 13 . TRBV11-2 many TGTGCCAGCAGCTTACAGGGCCCCTACGAGCAGTACTTC CASSLQGPYEQYF
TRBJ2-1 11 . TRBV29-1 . TGCAGCGTTGAGCCCGGCAATGAGCAGTTCTTC CSVEPGNEQFF
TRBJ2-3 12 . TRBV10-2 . TGCGCCAGCAGTGATTACCTCGATACGCAGTATTTT CASSDYLDTQYF
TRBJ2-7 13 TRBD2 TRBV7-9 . TGTGCCAGCGAGGCTAGCGGAGCCTACGAGCAGTACTTC CASEASGAYEQYF
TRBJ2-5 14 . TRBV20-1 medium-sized TGCAGTGCTAGAGCGATTGGGTACCAAGAGACCCAGTACTTC CSARAIGYQETQYF
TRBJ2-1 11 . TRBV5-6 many TGTGCCAGCAGCGTCATAGGGGAGCAGTTCTTC CASSVIGEQFF
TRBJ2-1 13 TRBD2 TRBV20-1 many TGCAGTGCTAGTACGGGAGGAACGTATGAGCAGTTCTTC CSASTGGTYEQFF
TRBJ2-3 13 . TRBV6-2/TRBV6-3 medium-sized TGTGCCAGCAGTACCCGGACCTCAGATACGCAGTATTTT CASSTRTSDTQYF
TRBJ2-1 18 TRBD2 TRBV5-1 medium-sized TGCGCCAGCAGCTTGGAGGCTAGCGGGAGCAGCTCCTACAATGAGCAGTTCTTC CASSLEASGSSSYNEQFF
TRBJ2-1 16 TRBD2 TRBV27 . TGTGCCAGCAGTTTATCGTCTAGCGGGATAGGTAATGAGCAGTTCTTC CASSLSSSGIGNEQFF
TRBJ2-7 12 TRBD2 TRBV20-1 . TGCAGTGCTAGCGGGAGGTCCCACGAGCAGTACTTC CSASGRSHEQYF
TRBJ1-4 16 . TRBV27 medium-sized TGTGCCAGCAGCCCCTTTGGTGGCCTAGGGAATGAAAAACTGTTTTTT CASSPFGGLGNEKLFF
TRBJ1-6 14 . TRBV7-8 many TGTGCCAGCAGCCAAGCCCCGAGGAATTCACCCCTCCACTTT CASSQAPRNSPLHF
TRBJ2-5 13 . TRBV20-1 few TGCAGTGCCCTAAAAATAGGGAGAGAGACCCAGTACTTC CSALKIGRETQYF
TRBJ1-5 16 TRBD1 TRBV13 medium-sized TGTGCCAGCAGCTTAGGAGGGGGCTGGGGCAATCAGCCCCAGCATTTT CASSLGGGWGNQPQHF
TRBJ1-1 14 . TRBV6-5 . TGTGCCAGCAGTAAGGGACCGACCGGGGGAGAAGCTTTCTTT CASSKGPTGGEAFF
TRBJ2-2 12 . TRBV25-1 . TGTGCCAGCAGTGAGGACACCGGGGAGCTGTTTTTT CASSEDTGELFF
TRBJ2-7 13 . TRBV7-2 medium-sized TGTGCCAGCAGCTTAACCAGGCTAGTCGAGCAGTACTTC CASSLTRLVEQYF
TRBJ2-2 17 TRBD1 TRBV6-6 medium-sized TGTGCCAGCAGTTACGTTGAGGGGGCAGGTCACACCGGGGAGCTGTTTTTT CASSYVEGAGHTGELFF
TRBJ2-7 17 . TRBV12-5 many TGTGCTAGTGGTTCCCGCGCCCGGGACAATCGGAATTACGAGCAGTACTTC CASGSRARDNRNYEQYF
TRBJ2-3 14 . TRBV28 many TGTGCCAGCAAAGGCGGGCTATACACAGATACGCAGTATTTT CASKGGLYTDTQYF
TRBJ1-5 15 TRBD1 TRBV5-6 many TGTGCCAGCAGCTTTGGGGACAGGGGAAATCAGCCCCAGCATTTT CASSFGDRGNQPQHF
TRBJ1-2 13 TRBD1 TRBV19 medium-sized TGTGCCAGTAGACGGGACAGAAATTATGGCTACACCTTC CASRRDRNYGYTF
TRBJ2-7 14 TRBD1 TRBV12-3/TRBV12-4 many TGTGCCAGCAGTTCCGGGACAGGGGGTTACGAGCAGTACTTC CASSSGTGGYEQYF
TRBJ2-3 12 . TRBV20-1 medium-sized TGCAGTATACCGGGGCACACAGATACGCAGTATTTT CSIPGHTDTQYF
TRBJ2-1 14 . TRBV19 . TGTGCCAGTAGTTTTGGACCCCAAAGCAATGAGCAGTTCTTC CASSFGPQSNEQFF
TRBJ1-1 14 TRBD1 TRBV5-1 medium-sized TGCGCCAGCAGCTATACAGGGGGTCGGACTGAAGCTTTCTTT CASSYTGGRTEAFF
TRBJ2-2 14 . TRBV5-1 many TGCGCCAGCAGCTTGGCGGGGGACACCGGGGAGCTGTTTTTT CASSLAGDTGELFF
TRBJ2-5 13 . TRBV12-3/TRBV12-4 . TGTGCCAGCATCCTAACTTGGGGGGAGACCCAGTACTTC CASILTWGETQYF
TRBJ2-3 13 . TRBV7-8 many TGTGCCAGCAGCTTAGAAGAGTCCGATACGCAGTATTTT CASSLEESDTQYF
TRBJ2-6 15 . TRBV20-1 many TGCAGTGCTAGAGATCAAGGGCCCGGGGCCAACGTCCTGACTTTC CSARDQGPGANVLTF
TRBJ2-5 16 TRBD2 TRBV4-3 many TGCGCCAGCAGCCAAGAGGGACTAGCGGGAGTTGAGACCCAGTACTTC CASSQEGLAGVETQYF
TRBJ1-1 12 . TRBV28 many TGTGCCACCCGGGGGCCCCGGGGGGAAGCTTTCTTT CATRGPRGEAFF
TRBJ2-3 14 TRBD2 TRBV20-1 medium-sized TGCAGTGCTTCCACTAGCGGGAACACAGATACGCAGTATTTT CSASTSGNTDTQYF
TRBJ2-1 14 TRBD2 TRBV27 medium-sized TGTGCCAGCAGTTTCGTAGCGGGAGGCAATGAGCAGTTCTTC CASSFVAGGNEQFF
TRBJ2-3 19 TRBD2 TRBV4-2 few TGTGCCAGCAGCCAAGGGGGAGGACTAGCGGGCACAGTCACAGATACGCAGTATTTT CASSQGGGLAGTVTDTQYF